This TCR beta chain originates from a study of T cell responses to AZD1222 COVID-19 vaccine. Study results and caveats: Regions 160-218 and 743-854 held dominance among vaccine-associated CD4 TCRs, which spanned spike. Repertoires were collected only later (after the peak T cell response had occurred). Clonal diversity was possibly underestimated, and the donors were mostly white British, with more females. Only 5 or 6 individuals given AZD1222 were seropositive at baseline.

From germline, CDR1 is MNHNS and CDR2 SASEGT. Between the trimmed V and J ends, which lost 0 bases and 9 bases, there was a span of 14 bases. CDR3 length: 14 residues. As to this clone: Its antigen is still unknown.

Clones were read by immunoSEQ multiplex PCR, and TCRdb kept only the in-frame ones, dropping some. This sample has 80,000 to 100,000 clones, with approximately 86% found just once. The starting material was peripheral blood, obtained on day 0 of AZD1222 vaccination. This chain connects TRBV6-1 to TRBJ1-2; D may be TRBD1 (5 bases). The origin of this receptor is an adult in good health. The CDR3 spells CASSEAQGLARYTF. CDR3 in DNA: TGTGCCAGCAGTGAAGCGCAGGGTCTAGCGCGCTACACCTTC.